The 8 T cell receptor beta chains given below trace back to one sample, sequenced in a study of T cells in Graves' hyperthyroidism and ophthalmopathy. What was amplified from RNA transcripts were TCR beta CDR3 regions. The primer set for the first-round RT-PCR of the TCR CDR3 was HTBI. TCRdb processed the multiplex PCR reads anew with MiXCR; each CDR3 protein has one entry. The sample consists of hundreds of thousands of distinct CDR3 sequences, around 21% of them appearing once. Sequenced: blood. The receptors were sampled from a man aged 25 to 45 with Graves' ophthalmopathy.

J is TRBJ2-7 and V is TRBV30, with D tentatively TRBD1 (6 bases). Trimming took off 4 bases at V and 0 bases at J, with 10 bases between the two ends. CDR3 length: 13 residues. The V gene's germline CDR1 is GTSNPN and CDR2 SVGIG (reference sequence). CDR3 sequence: CAWNRGGSYEQYF. The CDR3 DNA reads as TGTGCCTGGAATAGAGGGGGCTCCTACGAGCAGTACTTC. Combining the CDR3 with reference TRBV30 and TRBJ2-7 gives the whole variable domain SQTIHQWPATLVQPVGSPLSLECTVEGTSNPNLYWYRQAAGRGLQLLFYSVGIGQISSEVPQNLSASRPQDRQFILSSKKLLLSDSGFYLCAWNRGGSYEQYFGPGTRLTVT.

V and J are TRBV6-2 or TRBV6-3 and TRBJ2-1; TRBD2 agrees at 10 bases. Germline CDR1 and CDR2: MNHEY and SVGEGT. The trim removed 5 bases at V and 9 bases at J, leaving 13 bases unmatched. The CDR3 has 16 amino acids. The CDR3 nucleotides are TGTGCCAGCAGTCCACAAGGACCAGCGGGAGGGCTTGAGCAGTTCTTC. It is translated as CASSPQGPAGGLEQFF.

The chain carries TRBV30 and TRBJ2-7; D unresolved. The CDR3 runs to 13 residues. Germline CDR1 and CDR2: GTSNPN and SVGIG (reference sequence). V was clipped by 2 bases and J by 2 bases, with 10 bases between them. The CDR3 DNA reads as TGTGCCTGGAGTCCTCCGGGCCCCTACGAGCAGTACTTC. It yields the protein CAWSPPGPYEQYF.

This clonotype has more than one count but fewer than ten. V usage is TRBV15 and J usage is TRBJ2-2; the D is unclear. The CDR3 totals 16 residues. CDR1 is LNHNV and CDR2 is YYDKDF in the germline V gene (reference sequence). V shed 4 bases and J shed 0 bases, with 12 bases lying between them. CDR3 sequence: CATSITETANTGELFF. The DNA of the CDR3 is TGTGCCACCAGCATTACCGAGACTGCGAACACCGGGGAGCTGTTTTTT.

V is TRBV30 and J is TRBJ2-7, with unresolved D. This CDR3 region has 14 residues. Germline assignment: CDR1 GTSNPN and CDR2 SVGIG (reference sequence). V shed 2 bases and J shed 4 bases, with 15 bases lying between them. Written as DNA, the CDR3 is TGTGCCTGGAGTATCGGATCCCTCCTGTACGAGCAGTACTTC. Translated: CAWSIGSLLYEQYF.

The chain couples TRBV4-3 to TRBJ2-7; TRBD1 aligns across 9 bases. V lost 0 bases to trimming and J lost 1 base; unmatched junction nucleotides: 7. This CDR3 comprises 17 residues. Germline CDR1 and CDR2: LGHNA and YSLEER. The CDR3 sequence: CASSQDLADRGSYEQYF. CDR3 sequence (DNA): TGCGCCAGCAGCCAAGATCTCGCCGACAGGGGGTCCTACGAGCAGTACTTC.

The chain couples TRBV24-1 to TRBJ2-1; D might be TRBD2 (5 bases). V lost 4 bases and J lost 0, with 6 bases in between. Germline CDR1 is KGHDR and CDR2 is SFDVKD. The CDR3 consists of 14 residues. The CDR3 bases are TGTGCCACCAGTGAGCGGGTCTCCTACAATGAGCAGTTCTTC. Amino acid sequence: CATSERVSYNEQFF.

This rearrangement joins TRBV6-2 or TRBV6-3 to TRBJ2-7, with D uncertain. Trimming pared 9 bases from V and 0 bases from J, leaving 15 bases between. The CDR3 has 14 amino acids. Germline values: CDR1 MNHEY, CDR2 SVGEGT. DNA for the CDR3: TGTGCCAGTCTGAATAGCAGGAGCTCCTACGAGCAGTACTTC. It codes for CASLNSRSSYEQYF.